The sequence of this T cell receptor beta chain was determined in a study of blood T cell repertoires in COVID-19. Across the whole study: Collection of acute and convalescent COVID-19 samples took place in the United States, Italy and Spain. The cDNA or gDNA used as material had been derived from T cells, B-cell-depleted T cells, or PBMCs.

Germline V gene sequence: CDR1 SGHTA, CDR2 FQGNSA. Trimming removed 4 bases from V and 6 bases from J; junction bases left unmatched: 8. CDR3 length equals 15 residues. The data were produced by immunoSEQ multiplex PCR, yet TCRdb's version contains in-frame clones alone and is incomplete. Among approximately 290,000 clones listed, roughly 87% were seen once. The specimen was peripheral blood. The V gene is TRBV7-2, the J gene TRBJ2-1, with 8 bases lining up with TRBD1. This receptor was taken from a man younger than 35 with active or convalescent COVID-19. The CDR3 loop is CASSWGAGGFNEQFF. The CDR3 DNA reads as TGTGCCAGCAGCTGGGGGGCAGGGGGCTTCAATGAGCAGTTCTTC.